By frequency in the sample, the clone carrying this TCR beta chain is medium-sized. Its antigen is unidentified. CDR1 is SGDLS, CDR2 YYNGEE, per germline. V was pared by 4 bases and J by 0 bases, with 11 bases between. CDR3 size: 16 residues. This entry is derived from a study of CD8 T cells in ankylosing spondylitis. 5'-RACE, quantitative and with molecular barcodes, yielded the TCR beta libraries. TCRdb ran MiXCR on the 5' RACE reads and lists one entry per CDR3 protein. The data hold more than 5,500 distinct CDR3 sequences, with 2.5% to 3% observed a single time. General study results and limits: Matched synovial fluid from ankylosing spondylitis patients was reported to be enriched for disease-linked clones. Clones that were linked to disease were CD8+ and were relatively rare in peripheral blood. Within ankylosing spondylitis blood, a TCR beta motif made up of under 10 highly homologous variants appeared to be characteristic.

The chain is built from TRBV9 and TRBJ1-6, with no clear D. The receptor comes from a female donor with ankylosing spondylitis or in good health (not recorded which). Input material: blood, either unsorted or a sorted T cell fraction (not recorded which). This chain's CDR3 is CASSPRGSSYNSPLHF. The CDR3 nucleotides are TGTGCCAGCAGCCCCCGAGGGAGCTCCTATAATTCACCCCTCCACTTT.